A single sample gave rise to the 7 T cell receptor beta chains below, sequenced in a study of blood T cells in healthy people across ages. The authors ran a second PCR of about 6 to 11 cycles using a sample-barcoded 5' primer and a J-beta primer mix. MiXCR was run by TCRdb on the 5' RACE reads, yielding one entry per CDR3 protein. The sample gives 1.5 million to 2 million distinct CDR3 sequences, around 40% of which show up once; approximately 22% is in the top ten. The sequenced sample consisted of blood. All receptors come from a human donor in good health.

The CDR3, as DNA: TGTGCTAGTGGTTTGCAGGGGGCCGACGAGCAGTACTTC. Translating gives CASGLQGADEQYF. The chain has TRBV12-5 and TRBJ2-7; 8 bases align to TRBD1. Germline CDR1 reads LGHNT; CDR2 reads FRNRAP. The CDR3 length is 13 residues. V lost 2 bases and J lost 5; bases outside the gene matches: 2.

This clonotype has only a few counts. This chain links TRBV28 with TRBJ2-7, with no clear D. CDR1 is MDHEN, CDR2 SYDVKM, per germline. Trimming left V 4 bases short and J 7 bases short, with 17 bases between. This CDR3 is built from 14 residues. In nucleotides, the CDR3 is TGTGCCAGCAGTTCCTTAGTGGTTGGCAATGAGCAGTACTTC. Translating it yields CASSSLVVGNEQYF. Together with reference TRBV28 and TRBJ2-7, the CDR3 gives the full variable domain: DVKVTQSSRYLVKRTGEKVFLECVQDMDHENMFWYRQDPGLGLRLIYFSYDVKMKEKGDIPEGYSVSREKKERFSLILESASTNQTSMYLCASSSLVVGNEQYFGPGTRLTVT.

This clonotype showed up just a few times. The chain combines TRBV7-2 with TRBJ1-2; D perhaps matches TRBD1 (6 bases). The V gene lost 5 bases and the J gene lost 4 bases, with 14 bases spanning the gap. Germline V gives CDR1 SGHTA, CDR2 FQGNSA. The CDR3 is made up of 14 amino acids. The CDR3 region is CASSPSGQSYGYTF. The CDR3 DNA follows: TGTGCCAGCAGCCCAAGCGGACAGTCCTATGGCTACACCTTC.

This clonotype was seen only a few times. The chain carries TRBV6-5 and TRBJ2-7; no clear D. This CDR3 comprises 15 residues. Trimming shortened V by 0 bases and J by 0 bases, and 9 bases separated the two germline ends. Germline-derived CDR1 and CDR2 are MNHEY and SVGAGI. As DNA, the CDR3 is TGTGCCAGCAGTTACTCTTCCGCGTACTCCTACGAGCAGTACTTC. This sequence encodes CASSYSSAYSYEQYF.

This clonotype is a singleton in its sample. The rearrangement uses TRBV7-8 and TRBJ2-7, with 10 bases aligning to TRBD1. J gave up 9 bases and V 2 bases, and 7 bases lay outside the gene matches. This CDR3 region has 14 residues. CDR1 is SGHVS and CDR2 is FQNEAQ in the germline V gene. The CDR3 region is CASSLMGTGDGQYF. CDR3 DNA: TGTGCCAGCAGCTTAATGGGGACAGGGGATGGGCAGTACTTC.

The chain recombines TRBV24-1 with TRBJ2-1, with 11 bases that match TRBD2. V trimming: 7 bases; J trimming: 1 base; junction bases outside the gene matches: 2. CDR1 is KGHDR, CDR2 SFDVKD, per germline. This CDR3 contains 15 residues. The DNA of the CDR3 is TGTGCCACCAGAGCTAGCGGGGGGTCCTACAATGAGCAGTTCTTC. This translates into CATRASGGSYNEQFF.

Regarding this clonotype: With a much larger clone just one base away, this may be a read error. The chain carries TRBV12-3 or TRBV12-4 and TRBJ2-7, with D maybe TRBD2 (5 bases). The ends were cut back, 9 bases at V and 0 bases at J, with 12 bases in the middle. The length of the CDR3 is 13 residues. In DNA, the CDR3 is TGTGCCAGTGATAGCGACTCCTCCTACGAGCAGTACTTC. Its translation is CASDSDSSYEQYF.